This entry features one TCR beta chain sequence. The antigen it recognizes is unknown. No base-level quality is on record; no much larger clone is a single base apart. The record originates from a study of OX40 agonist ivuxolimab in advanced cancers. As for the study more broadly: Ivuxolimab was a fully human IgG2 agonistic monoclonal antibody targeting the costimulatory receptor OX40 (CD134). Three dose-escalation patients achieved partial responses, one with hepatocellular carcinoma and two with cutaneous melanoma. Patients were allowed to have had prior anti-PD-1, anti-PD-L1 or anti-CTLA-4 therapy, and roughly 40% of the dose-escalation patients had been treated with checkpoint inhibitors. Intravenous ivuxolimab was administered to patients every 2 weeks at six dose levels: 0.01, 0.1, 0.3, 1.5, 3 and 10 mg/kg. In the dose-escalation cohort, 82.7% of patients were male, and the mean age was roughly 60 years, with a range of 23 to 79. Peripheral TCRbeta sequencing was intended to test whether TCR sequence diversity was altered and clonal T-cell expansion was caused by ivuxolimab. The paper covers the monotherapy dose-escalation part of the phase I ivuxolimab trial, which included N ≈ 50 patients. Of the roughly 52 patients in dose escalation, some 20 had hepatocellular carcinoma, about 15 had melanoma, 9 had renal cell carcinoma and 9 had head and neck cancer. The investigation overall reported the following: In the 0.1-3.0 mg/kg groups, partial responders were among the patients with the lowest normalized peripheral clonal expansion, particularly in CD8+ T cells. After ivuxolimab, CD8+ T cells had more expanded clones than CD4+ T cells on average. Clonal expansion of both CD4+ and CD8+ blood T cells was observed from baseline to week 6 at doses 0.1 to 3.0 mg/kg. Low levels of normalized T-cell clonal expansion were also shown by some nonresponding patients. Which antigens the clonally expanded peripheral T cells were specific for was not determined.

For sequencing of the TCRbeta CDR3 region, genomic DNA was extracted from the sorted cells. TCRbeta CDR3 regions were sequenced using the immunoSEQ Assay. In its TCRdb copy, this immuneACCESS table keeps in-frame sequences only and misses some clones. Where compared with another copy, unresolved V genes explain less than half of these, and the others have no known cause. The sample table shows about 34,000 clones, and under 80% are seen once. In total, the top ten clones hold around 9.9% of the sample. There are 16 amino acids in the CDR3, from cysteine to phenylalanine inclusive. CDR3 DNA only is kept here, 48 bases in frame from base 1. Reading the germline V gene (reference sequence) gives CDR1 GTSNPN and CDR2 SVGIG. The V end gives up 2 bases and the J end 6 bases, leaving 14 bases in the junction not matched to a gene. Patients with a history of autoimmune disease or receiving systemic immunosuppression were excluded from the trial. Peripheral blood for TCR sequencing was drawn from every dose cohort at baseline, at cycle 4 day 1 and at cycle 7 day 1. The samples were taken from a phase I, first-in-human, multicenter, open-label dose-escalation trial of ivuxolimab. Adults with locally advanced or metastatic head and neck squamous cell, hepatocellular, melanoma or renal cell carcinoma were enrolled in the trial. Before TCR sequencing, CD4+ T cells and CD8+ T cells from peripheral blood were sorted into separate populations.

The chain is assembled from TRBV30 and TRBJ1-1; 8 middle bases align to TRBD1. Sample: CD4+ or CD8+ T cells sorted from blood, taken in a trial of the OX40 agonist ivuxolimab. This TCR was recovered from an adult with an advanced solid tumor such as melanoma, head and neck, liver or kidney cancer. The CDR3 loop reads CAWSPQGAPRIAEAFF. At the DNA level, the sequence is TGTGCCTGGAGTCCTCAGGGGGCGCCGAGAATTGCTGAAGCTTTCTTT.